This T cell receptor (beta chain) stems from a study of T cell responses to AZD1222 COVID-19 vaccine. Turning to the study itself: Second-dose recipients at about 4 or about 12 weeks were treated as one pooled group.

This CDR3 spans 14 amino acids. The V gene end was trimmed by 6 bases and the J gene end by 8 bases; junction bases not matched to a gene: 8. CDR1 is KGHSH, CDR2 LQKENI, per germline. The assay was immunoSEQ multiplex PCR, and TCRdb's table has in-frame clones only and misses some. The table lists approximately 130,000 clones, just over 90% of them singletons. The TCR was taken from an adult in good health. Sequencing used peripheral blood, obtained on day 0 of AZD1222 vaccination. V and J are TRBV18 and TRBJ1-3; 9 nucleotides agree with TRBD1. The CDR3 DNA sequence: TGTGCCAGCTCGCGGGGACAGGGAGGAGACACCATATATTTT. It is translated as CASSRGQGGDTIYF.